This is a list of T cell receptor beta chains from one sample in a study of T cells in Graves' hyperthyroidism and ophthalmopathy. TCRdb recomputed calls from the multiplex PCR reads with MiXCR, one row per CDR3 protein. Here the sample spans a few hundred thousand distinct CDR3 sequences, 15% to 18% being singletons. Sample: blood. These receptors came from a woman under 40 with Graves' hyperthyroidism. The CDR3 runs from the conserved cysteine through the conserved F or W. The D gene is left open where the match is weak. The size of a clone is reported for some rows only, either as once, few or many, or as a class for expanded clones.

j_gene: TRBJ1-1; d_gene: -; abundance: few; v_gene: TRBV9; CDR3nt: TGTGCCAGCAGCGTAGGTGGGGGCGAGAACACTGAAGCTTTCTTT; CDR3aa: CASSVGGGENTEAFF
j_gene: TRBJ2-1; d_gene: -; abundance: many; v_gene: TRBV7-2; CDR3nt: TGTGCCAGCAGCTTTTCTAGCTCTGACGGTGAGCAGTTCTTC; CDR3aa: CASSFSSSDGEQFF
j_gene: TRBJ1-3; d_gene: TRBD1; abundance: -; v_gene: TRBV19; CDR3nt: TGTGCCAGTAGTATGACGGACAGGGTCTCTGGAAACACCATATATTTT; CDR3aa: CASSMTDRVSGNTIYF
j_gene: TRBJ2-5; d_gene: -; abundance: -; v_gene: TRBV30; CDR3nt: TGTGCCTGGAGTGGAACGAGGGGGCAAGAGACCCAGTACTTC; CDR3aa: CAWSGTRGQETQYF
j_gene: TRBJ2-7; d_gene: TRBD2; abundance: many; v_gene: TRBV6-1; CDR3nt: TGTGCCAGCACTGAGCGGGGACCCCACGAGCAGTACTTC; CDR3aa: CASTERGPHEQYF
j_gene: TRBJ2-3; d_gene: -; abundance: few; v_gene: TRBV5-1; CDR3nt: TGCGCCAGCAGCTTGGATAGGCCGGTTGCAGATACGCAGTATTTT; CDR3aa: CASSLDRPVADTQYF
j_gene: TRBJ2-1; d_gene: -; abundance: many; v_gene: TRBV7-2; CDR3nt: TGTGCCAGCTGCGCGGGACCCGAGAAGGTAAATGAGCAGTTCTTC; CDR3aa: CASCAGPEKVNEQFF
j_gene: TRBJ1-5; d_gene: TRBD1; abundance: few; v_gene: TRBV7-9; CDR3nt: TGTGCCAGCAGCTACGATCCAGGGGGTGGGTATAGCAATCAGCCCCAGCATTTT; CDR3aa: CASSYDPGGGYSNQPQHF
j_gene: TRBJ2-2; d_gene: -; abundance: many; v_gene: TRBV2; CDR3nt: TGTGCCAGCAGTGGTAGCGGGAACACCGGGGAGCTGTTTTTT; CDR3aa: CASSGSGNTGELFF
j_gene: TRBJ2-1; d_gene: TRBD2; abundance: -; v_gene: TRBV10-2; CDR3nt: TGCGCCAGCAGTGAGGGCGGGGGGGTGTCCTACAATGAGCAGTTCTTC; CDR3aa: CASSEGGGVSYNEQFF
j_gene: TRBJ1-1; d_gene: -; abundance: -; v_gene: TRBV2; CDR3nt: TGTGCCAGCAGTGAGGTGGGGACACCTACGAACACTGAAGCTTTCTTT; CDR3aa: CASSEVGTPTNTEAFF
j_gene: TRBJ2-7; d_gene: -; abundance: many; v_gene: TRBV5-1; CDR3nt: TGCGCCAGCAGCTTAGGGGCAGGGGCCCACGAGCAGTACTTC; CDR3aa: CASSLGAGAHEQYF
j_gene: TRBJ2-3; d_gene: TRBD1; abundance: many; v_gene: TRBV20-1; CDR3nt: TGCAGTGCTAGACGGGCAGGGGGTGCAGATACGCAGTATTTT; CDR3aa: CSARRAGGADTQYF
j_gene: TRBJ1-5; d_gene: TRBD1; abundance: -; v_gene: TRBV10-3; CDR3nt: TGTGCCATCAGTGACTCAGGGGGGAATCAGCCCCAGCATTTT; CDR3aa: CAISDSGGNQPQHF
j_gene: TRBJ2-7; d_gene: -; abundance: few; v_gene: TRBV15; CDR3nt: TGTGCCACCAGCAGAGATAGGTTGGGGGGAACCAGAGCCTACGAGCAGTACTTC; CDR3aa: CATSRDRLGGTRAYEQYF
j_gene: TRBJ2-5; d_gene: -; abundance: many; v_gene: TRBV7-3; CDR3nt: TGTGCCAGCAGCCCCGGGACGGCAAGGGAGACCCAGTACTTC; CDR3aa: CASSPGTARETQYF
j_gene: TRBJ2-7; d_gene: -; abundance: -; v_gene: TRBV6-1; CDR3nt: TGTGCCAGCAGAAGGACAGTCGGCGAGCAGTACTTC; CDR3aa: CASRRTVGEQYF
j_gene: TRBJ2-7; d_gene: -; abundance: many; v_gene: TRBV2; CDR3nt: TGTGCCAGCAGTGAGTGGGGGACACACGGCTACGAGCAGTACTTC; CDR3aa: CASSEWGTHGYEQYF
j_gene: TRBJ2-3; d_gene: TRBD2; abundance: few; v_gene: TRBV6-1; CDR3nt: TGTGCCAGCCTCTGGAGCGGGAGGGGCACAGATACGCAGTATTTT; CDR3aa: CASLWSGRGTDTQYF
j_gene: TRBJ2-5; d_gene: TRBD1; abundance: -; v_gene: TRBV19; CDR3nt: TGTGCCAGCCGACAGGGGAACCAAGAGACCCAGTACTTC; CDR3aa: CASRQGNQETQYF
j_gene: TRBJ2-3; d_gene: -; abundance: many; v_gene: TRBV30; CDR3nt: TGTGCCTGGAGTGGGGAGAGTCATACGCAGTATTTT; CDR3aa: CAWSGESHTQYF
j_gene: TRBJ1-5; d_gene: -; abundance: many; v_gene: TRBV30; CDR3nt: TGTGCCTGGAGTCATGGAAATCAGCCCCAGCATTTT; CDR3aa: CAWSHGNQPQHF
j_gene: TRBJ2-2; d_gene: -; abundance: -; v_gene: TRBV9; CDR3nt: TGTGCCAGCAGCGCCCGGACCAAGGGAACCGGGGAGCTGTTTTTT; CDR3aa: CASSARTKGTGELFF
j_gene: TRBJ1-2; d_gene: TRBD1; abundance: -; v_gene: TRBV19; CDR3nt: TGTGCCAGTACCGGACAGGCAAACTATGGCTACACCTTC; CDR3aa: CASTGQANYGYTF
j_gene: TRBJ2-7; d_gene: -; abundance: few; v_gene: TRBV20-1; CDR3nt: TGCAGTGGGAGAGGGGTGGACGACAAAGCCTACGAGCAGTACTTC; CDR3aa: CSGRGVDDKAYEQYF
j_gene: TRBJ2-1; d_gene: -; abundance: many; v_gene: TRBV27; CDR3nt: TGTGCCAGCAGTTTATCCCAAGTCAATGAGCAGTTCTTC; CDR3aa: CASSLSQVNEQFF
j_gene: TRBJ1-5; d_gene: -; abundance: -; v_gene: TRBV20-1; CDR3nt: TGCAGTGCCCCATGGGGGGGGCCCGTTCAGCCCCAGCATTTT; CDR3aa: CSAPWGGPVQPQHF
j_gene: TRBJ1-5; d_gene: -; abundance: few; v_gene: TRBV10-3; CDR3nt: TGTGCCATCAGTGTTTCGGGGGACGGCAATCAGCCCCAGCATTTT; CDR3aa: CAISVSGDGNQPQHF
j_gene: TRBJ1-1; d_gene: -; abundance: -; v_gene: TRBV19; CDR3nt: TGTGCCACCACGGGACATACGAACACTGAAGCTTTCTTT; CDR3aa: CATTGHTNTEAFF
j_gene: TRBJ2-7; d_gene: TRBD2; abundance: -; v_gene: TRBV7-9; CDR3nt: TGTGCCAGCAGCTCAATAGCGGGAAGCTCCTACGAGCAGTACTTC; CDR3aa: CASSSIAGSSYEQYF
j_gene: TRBJ2-2; d_gene: -; abundance: -; v_gene: TRBV27; CDR3nt: TGTGCCAGCAGGAGGCGCAGGGACACCGGGGAGCTGTTTTTT; CDR3aa: CASRRRRDTGELFF
j_gene: TRBJ2-3; d_gene: TRBD2; abundance: many; v_gene: TRBV5-1; CDR3nt: TGCGCCAGCGGAATAGCGGGAGACGTAGATACGCAGTATTTT; CDR3aa: CASGIAGDVDTQYF
j_gene: TRBJ2-3; d_gene: TRBD2; abundance: many; v_gene: TRBV5-1; CDR3nt: TGCGCCAGCAGCTTGGTTCTAGCGGGAGGGCCAGATACGCAGTATTTT; CDR3aa: CASSLVLAGGPDTQYF
j_gene: TRBJ2-2; d_gene: -; abundance: -; v_gene: TRBV29-1; CDR3nt: TGCAGCGTGATGCACCGGGACGGGAACACCGGGGAGCTGTTTTTT; CDR3aa: CSVMHRDGNTGELFF
j_gene: TRBJ2-7; d_gene: -; abundance: few; v_gene: TRBV18; CDR3nt: TGTGCCAGCTCACGGGCTGGGAGCTCCTACGAGCAGTACTTC; CDR3aa: CASSRAGSSYEQYF
j_gene: TRBJ2-5; d_gene: -; abundance: -; v_gene: TRBV28; CDR3nt: TGTGCCATCTCCGAGGACTCCCAAGAGACCCAGTACTTC; CDR3aa: CAISEDSQETQYF
j_gene: TRBJ1-5; d_gene: -; abundance: many; v_gene: TRBV7-9; CDR3nt: TGTGCCAGCACCCCAACGGGGCAGCTGAGCAATCAGCCCCAGCATTTT; CDR3aa: CASTPTGQLSNQPQHF
j_gene: TRBJ2-3; d_gene: TRBD1; abundance: -; v_gene: TRBV7-9; CDR3nt: TGTGCCAGCAACCTGAGACAGGGGGCGTGGACAGATACGCAGTATTTT; CDR3aa: CASNLRQGAWTDTQYF
j_gene: TRBJ2-7; d_gene: -; abundance: many; v_gene: TRBV27; CDR3nt: TGTGCCAGCAGAAACGACCTCGGTCCGTGGGTCGAGCAGTACTTC; CDR3aa: CASRNDLGPWVEQYF
j_gene: TRBJ2-1; d_gene: -; abundance: many; v_gene: TRBV12-5; CDR3nt: TGTGCTAGTGGCCCCGGGACTTATGATGAGCAGTTCTTC; CDR3aa: CASGPGTYDEQFF
j_gene: TRBJ1-2; d_gene: TRBD1; abundance: few; v_gene: TRBV7-9; CDR3nt: TGTGCCAGCAGCCTCGACAGGGGGCGCGTTAACTATGGCTACACCTTC; CDR3aa: CASSLDRGRVNYGYTF
j_gene: TRBJ2-1; d_gene: TRBD2; abundance: -; v_gene: TRBV12-5; CDR3nt: TGTGCTAGTGGTTTGGGGACTAGCATTTCCAATGAGCAGTTCTTC; CDR3aa: CASGLGTSISNEQFF
j_gene: TRBJ1-4; d_gene: -; abundance: -; v_gene: TRBV5-1; CDR3nt: TGCGCCAGCAGCTTGGGGGCAGCAACTAATGAAAAACTGTTTTTT; CDR3aa: CASSLGAATNEKLFF
j_gene: TRBJ1-4; d_gene: -; abundance: few; v_gene: TRBV6-2/TRBV6-3; CDR3nt: TGTGCCAGCAGTTACGAGGTGGGCGAAAAACTGTTTTTT; CDR3aa: CASSYEVGEKLFF
j_gene: TRBJ1-5; d_gene: TRBD1; abundance: -; v_gene: TRBV20-1; CDR3nt: TGCAGTGCTGAGGGACAGGGGGGGTCAGGTAATCAGCCCCAGCATTTT; CDR3aa: CSAEGQGGSGNQPQHF
j_gene: TRBJ1-5; d_gene: -; abundance: many; v_gene: TRBV7-2; CDR3nt: TGTGCCAGCAGCTTAGAGAGCAATCAGCCCCAGCATTTT; CDR3aa: CASSLESNQPQHF
j_gene: TRBJ2-7; d_gene: -; abundance: many; v_gene: TRBV27; CDR3nt: TGTGCCAGCAGCCACAGGATCTCCTACGAGCAGTACTTC; CDR3aa: CASSHRISYEQYF
j_gene: TRBJ1-1; d_gene: -; abundance: few; v_gene: TRBV11-2; CDR3nt: TGTGCCAGCAGCCAGACAGACACTGAAGCTTTCTTT; CDR3aa: CASSQTDTEAFF
j_gene: TRBJ1-2; d_gene: TRBD1; abundance: -; v_gene: TRBV6-2/TRBV6-3; CDR3nt: TGTGCCAGCAGTTACTCGCGGACAGGGGGCGCGAACTATGGCTACACCTTC; CDR3aa: CASSYSRTGGANYGYTF
j_gene: TRBJ1-5; d_gene: TRBD1; abundance: few; v_gene: TRBV6-2/TRBV6-3; CDR3nt: TGTGCCAGCAGTTCCGGGACAGGGGTCACGTTAAGTCAGCCCCAGCATTTT; CDR3aa: CASSSGTGVTLSQPQHF
j_gene: TRBJ1-6; d_gene: TRBD1; abundance: many; v_gene: TRBV5-1; CDR3nt: TGCGCCAGCAGCTCAGGACAGGGCCATTCACCCCTCCACTTT; CDR3aa: CASSSGQGHSPLHF
j_gene: TRBJ1-2; d_gene: -; abundance: many; v_gene: TRBV28; CDR3nt: TGTGCCAGCAGTTTCCACAGGTCTGCTGGCTACACCTTC; CDR3aa: CASSFHRSAGYTF